This TCR beta chain stems from a study of T cell clones after liver transplantation. Sequenced by immunoSEQ multiplex PCR; TCRdb stores in-frame clones only, minus some. Here the sample spans tens of thousands of clones, approximately 93% being singletons. In germline, CDR1 is LGHNA, CDR2 YNFKEQ. This CDR3 comprises 15 residues. Deletions cut 0 bases from V and 2 bases from J, with 11 bases between. V is TRBV4-2 and J is TRBJ2-7; no firm D call. Sequences were derived from CD8+ T cells from blood, sampled 25 months after liver transplant. This receptor was obtained from a human patient who received a liver transplant. A share of the T cells may be of graft donor origin. The CDR3 loop is CASSQDSGSAYEQYF. CDR3 coding DNA: TGTGCCAGCAGCCAAGATTCAGGATCCGCCTACGAGCAGTACTTC.